The entry that follows covers one TCR beta chain sequence. The data derive from a study of beta chain features in type 1 diabetes. The germline gives CDR1 LNHNV, CDR2 YYDKDF (reference sequence). V dropped 1 base and J dropped 0 bases, with 6 bases sitting between them. CDR3 length: 15 amino acids. Every isolated RNA sample was fully reverse transcribed, so sequencing captured expressed TCRB transcripts. Sequencing was performed with immunoSEQ multiplex PCR; in TCRdb, only in-frame clones are kept and a portion is missing. The sample includes roughly 300,000 clones, roughly 8% of them seen just once. Specimen: central memory CD4+ T cells from blood. The clonotype originates from a woman between 18 and 29 years old in good health. The chain recombines TRBV15 with TRBJ2-2; possible D gene TRBD2, 5 bases. The CDR3 DNA is TGTGCCACCAGCAGAGGAGGGTCGAACACCGGGGAGCTGTTTTTT. Protein product: CATSRGGSNTGELFF.